This TCR beta chain originates from a study of Ad26.COV2.S vaccination and SARS-CoV-2 variants. Study in general: Participants got Ad26.COV2.S intramuscularly, once or twice 56 days apart.

Overall study results and limits: Greater spike-specific TCR breadth was seen in vaccine recipients than in placebo recipients.

Points on this clone: As yet, its antigen is unknown.

V lost 6 bases and J 3 bases, leaving 12 bases between the germline ends. Germline CDR1 MDHEN, CDR2 SYDVKM. The CDR3 length is 13 residues. Clones were sequenced by immunoSEQ multiplex PCR, and TCRdb holds only the in-frame ones, with some missing. The sample contains 380,000 or so clones, around 88% of which appear only once. Treatment given: 15 to 20 received Ad26.COV2.S at low or high dose, single or two shots; five or six received placebo; per-sample allocation not given. Samples came from day 63 after the first vaccine or placebo injection. Within Boston, the person who donated was an adult of 18-55 years.

V gene TRBV28 combines with J gene TRBJ2-7; D is ambiguous. This material consisted of peripheral blood, taken in a trial of Ad26.COV2.S vaccine versus placebo. The TCR originated in a person between 18 and 60 years old who received the Ad26.COV2.S COVID-19 vaccine or a placebo. CDR3 in DNA: TGTGCCAGCAGCCCCACAGCAGTCTACGAGCAGTACTTC. Its protein is CASSPTAVYEQYF.